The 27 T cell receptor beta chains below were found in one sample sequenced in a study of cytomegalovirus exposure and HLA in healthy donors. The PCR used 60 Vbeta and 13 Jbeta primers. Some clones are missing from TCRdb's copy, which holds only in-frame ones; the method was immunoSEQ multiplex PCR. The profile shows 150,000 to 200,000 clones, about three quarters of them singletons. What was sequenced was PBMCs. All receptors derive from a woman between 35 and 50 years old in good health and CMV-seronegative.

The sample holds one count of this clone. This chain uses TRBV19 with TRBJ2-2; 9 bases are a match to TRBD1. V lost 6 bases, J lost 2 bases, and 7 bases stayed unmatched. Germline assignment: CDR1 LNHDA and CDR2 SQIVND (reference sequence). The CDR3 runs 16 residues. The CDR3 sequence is CASSHFTGGNTGELFF. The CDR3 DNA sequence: TGTGCCAGTAGCCATTTCACAGGGGGCAACACCGGGGAGCTGTTTTTT.

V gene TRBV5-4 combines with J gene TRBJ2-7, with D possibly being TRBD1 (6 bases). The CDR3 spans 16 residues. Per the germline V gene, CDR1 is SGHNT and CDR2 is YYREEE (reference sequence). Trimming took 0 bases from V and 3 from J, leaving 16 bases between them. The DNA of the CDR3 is TGTGCCAGCAGCTTGGGGGGGACATTAGGGGGCTACGAGCAGTACGTC. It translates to CASSLGGTLGGYEQYV.

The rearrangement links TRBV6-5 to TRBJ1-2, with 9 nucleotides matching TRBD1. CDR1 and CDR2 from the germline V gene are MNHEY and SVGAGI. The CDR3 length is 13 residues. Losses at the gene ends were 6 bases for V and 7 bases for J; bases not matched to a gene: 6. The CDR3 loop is CASSRGQGTGYTF. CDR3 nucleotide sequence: TGTGCCAGCAGCCGGGGACAGGGCACTGGCTACACCTTC.

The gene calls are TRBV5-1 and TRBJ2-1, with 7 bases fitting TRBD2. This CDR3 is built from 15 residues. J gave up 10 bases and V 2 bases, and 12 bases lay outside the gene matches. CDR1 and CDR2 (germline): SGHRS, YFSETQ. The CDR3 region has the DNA TGCGCCAGCAGCTTTTCCACTAGCGCCCCTAGAGAGCAGTTCTTC. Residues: CASSFSTSAPREQFF. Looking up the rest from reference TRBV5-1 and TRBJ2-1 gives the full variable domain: KAGVTQTPRYLIKTRGQQVTLSCSPISGHRSVSWYQQTPGQGLQFLFEYFSETQRNKGNFPGRFSGRQFSNSRSEMNVSTLELGDSALYLCASSFSTSAPREQFFGPGTRLTVL.

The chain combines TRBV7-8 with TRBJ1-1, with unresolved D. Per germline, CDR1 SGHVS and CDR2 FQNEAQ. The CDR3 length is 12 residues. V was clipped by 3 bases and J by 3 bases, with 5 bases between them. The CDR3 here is CASSFPDTEAFF. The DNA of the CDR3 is TGTGCCAGCAGCTTCCCGGACACTGAAGCTTTCTTT.

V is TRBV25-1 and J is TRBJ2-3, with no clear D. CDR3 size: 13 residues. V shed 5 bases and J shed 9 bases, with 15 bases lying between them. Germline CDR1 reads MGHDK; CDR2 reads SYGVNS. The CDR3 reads CASSPTTPLTQYF. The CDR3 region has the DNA TGTGCCAGCAGTCCAACGACTCCACTAACGCAGTATTTT.

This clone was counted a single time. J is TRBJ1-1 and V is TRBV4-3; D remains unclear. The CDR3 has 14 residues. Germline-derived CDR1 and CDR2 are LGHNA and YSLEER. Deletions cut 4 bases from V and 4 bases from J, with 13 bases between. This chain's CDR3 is CASSPTTRGTEAFF. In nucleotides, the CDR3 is TGCGCCAGCAGCCCAACCACACGTGGCACTGAAGCTTTCTTT.

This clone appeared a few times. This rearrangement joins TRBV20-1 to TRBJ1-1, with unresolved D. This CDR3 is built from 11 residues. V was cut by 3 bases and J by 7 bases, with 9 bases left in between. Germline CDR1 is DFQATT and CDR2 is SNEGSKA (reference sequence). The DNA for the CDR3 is TGCAGTGCTAGTCAGGTCTATGAAGCTTTCTTT. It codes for CSASQVYEAFF.

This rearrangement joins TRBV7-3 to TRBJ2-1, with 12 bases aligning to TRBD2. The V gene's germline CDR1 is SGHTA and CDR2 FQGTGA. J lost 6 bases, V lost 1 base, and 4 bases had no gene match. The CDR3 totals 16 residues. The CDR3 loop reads CASSLILAGGINEQFF. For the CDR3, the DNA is TGTGCCAGCAGCTTAATTCTAGCGGGAGGGATCAATGAGCAGTTCTTC. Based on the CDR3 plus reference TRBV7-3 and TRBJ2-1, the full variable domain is GAGVSQTPSNKVTEKGKYVELRCDPISGHTALYWYRQSLGQGPEFLIYFQGTGAADDSGLPNDRFFAVRPEGSVSTLKIQRTERGDSAVYLCASSLILAGGINEQFFGPGTRLTVL.

This chain's CDR3 is CASSFFWGRDSVTYEQYF. For the CDR3, the DNA is TGCGCCAGCAGCTTCTTTTGGGGAAGGGACAGCGTAACCTACGAGCAGTACTTC. The V gene is TRBV4-1, the J gene TRBJ2-7; 7 nucleotides agree with TRBD1. The CDR3 extends over 18 amino acids. V lost 5 bases to trimming and J lost 2 bases; unmatched junction nucleotides: 18. CDR1 and CDR2 from the germline V gene are MGHRA and YSYEKL.

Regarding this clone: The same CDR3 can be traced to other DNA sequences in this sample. The DNA of the CDR3 is TGTGCCAGTTCTACCGACAGGGACACTGAAGCTTTCTTT. Translation gives CASSTDRDTEAFF. The chain has TRBV19 and TRBJ1-1; 7 bases map to TRBD1. This CDR3 spans 13 amino acids. V lost 8 bases, J lost 3 bases, and 6 bases stayed unmatched. CDR1 and CDR2 (germline): LNHDA, SQIVND (reference sequence).

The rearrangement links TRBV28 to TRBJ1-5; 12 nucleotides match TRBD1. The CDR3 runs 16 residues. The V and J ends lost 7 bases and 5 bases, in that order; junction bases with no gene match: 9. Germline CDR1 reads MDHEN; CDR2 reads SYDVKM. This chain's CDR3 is CASKPGGQGAYQPQHF. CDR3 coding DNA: TGTGCCAGCAAGCCCGGGGGACAGGGGGCCTATCAGCCCCAGCATTTT.

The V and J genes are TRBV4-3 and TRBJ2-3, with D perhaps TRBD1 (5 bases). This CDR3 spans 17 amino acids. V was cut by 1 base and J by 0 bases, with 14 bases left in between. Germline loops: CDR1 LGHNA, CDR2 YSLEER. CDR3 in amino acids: CASSQAPGRVSTDTQYF. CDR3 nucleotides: TGCGCCAGCAGCCAAGCCCCCGGCAGGGTTAGCACAGATACGCAGTATTTT.

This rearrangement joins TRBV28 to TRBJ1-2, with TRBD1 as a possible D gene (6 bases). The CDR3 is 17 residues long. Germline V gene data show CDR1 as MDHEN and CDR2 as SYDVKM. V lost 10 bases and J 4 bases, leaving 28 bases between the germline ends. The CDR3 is CATMEGLGRGGIYGYTF. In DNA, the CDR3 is TGTGCCACCATGGAGGGGTTAGGTAGGGGGGGAATCTATGGCTACACCTTC.

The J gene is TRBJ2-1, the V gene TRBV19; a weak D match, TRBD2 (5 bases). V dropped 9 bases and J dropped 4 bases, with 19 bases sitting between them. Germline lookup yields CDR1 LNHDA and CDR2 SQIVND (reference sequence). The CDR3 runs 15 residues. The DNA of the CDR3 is TGTGCCAGCCGGCGCCCTGCTAGCACGTACAATGAGCAGTTCTTC. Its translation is CASRRPASTYNEQFF.

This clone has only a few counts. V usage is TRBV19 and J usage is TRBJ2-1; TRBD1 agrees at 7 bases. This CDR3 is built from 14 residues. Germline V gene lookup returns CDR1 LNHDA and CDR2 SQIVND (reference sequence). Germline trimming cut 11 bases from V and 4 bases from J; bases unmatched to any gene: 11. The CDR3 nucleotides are TGTGCCTCCCGACCGGGGACAGAGTACAATGAGCAGTTCTTC. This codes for CASRPGTEYNEQFF.

The CDR3, as DNA: TGTGCCAGCAAATCACTTTCCTCTGGAAACACCATATATTTT. This encodes CASKSLSSGNTIYF. V gene TRBV27 combines with J gene TRBJ1-3; D remains ambiguous. This CDR3 is built from 14 residues. The germline V gene encodes CDR1 MNHEY and CDR2 SMNVEV (reference sequence). V was clipped by 7 bases and J by 0 bases, with 10 bases between them.

The CDR3 DNA reads as TGTGCCAGCAGCTTAGCGTTTAGCGGGGCCTACGAGCAGTACGTC. This translates into CASSLAFSGAYEQYV. The chain links TRBV7-6 to TRBJ2-7; 8 nucleotides agree with TRBD2. Trimming cost V 0 bases and J 2 bases; bases outside gene matches: 3. This CDR3 has 15 amino acids. Germline lookup yields CDR1 SGHVS and CDR2 FNYEAQ.

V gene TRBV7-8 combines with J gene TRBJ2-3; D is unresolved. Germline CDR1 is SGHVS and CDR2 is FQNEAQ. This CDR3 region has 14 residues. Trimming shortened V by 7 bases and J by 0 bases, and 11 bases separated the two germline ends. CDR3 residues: CASTFTRSTDTQYF. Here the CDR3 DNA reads TGTGCCAGCACCTTCACGAGGAGCACAGATACGCAGTATTTT. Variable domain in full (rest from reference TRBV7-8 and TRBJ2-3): GAGVSQSPRYKVAKRGQDVALRCDPISGHVSLFWYQQALGQGPEFLTYFQNEAQLDKSGLPSDRFFAERPEGSVSTLKIQRTQQEDSAVYLCASTFTRSTDTQYFGPGTRLTVL.

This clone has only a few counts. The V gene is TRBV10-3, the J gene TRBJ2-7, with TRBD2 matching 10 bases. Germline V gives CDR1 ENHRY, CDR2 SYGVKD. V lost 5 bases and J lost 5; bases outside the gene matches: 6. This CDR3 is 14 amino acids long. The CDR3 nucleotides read TGTGCCATCAGTTGGTCTAGCGGGAGCCACGAGCAGTACTTC. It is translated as CAISWSSGSHEQYF.

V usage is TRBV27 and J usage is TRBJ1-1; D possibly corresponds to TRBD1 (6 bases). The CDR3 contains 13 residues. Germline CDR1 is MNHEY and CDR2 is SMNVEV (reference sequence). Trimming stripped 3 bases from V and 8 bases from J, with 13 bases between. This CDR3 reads CASSFSSGTEAFF. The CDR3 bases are TGTGCCAGCAGTTTTTCTTCCGGGACAGAAGCTTTCTTT.

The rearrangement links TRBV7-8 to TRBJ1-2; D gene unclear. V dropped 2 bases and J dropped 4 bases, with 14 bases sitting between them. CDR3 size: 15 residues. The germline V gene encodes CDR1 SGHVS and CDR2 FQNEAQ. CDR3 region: CASSLHDTRGYGYTF. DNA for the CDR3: TGTGCCAGCAGCTTACACGATACCCGGGGCTATGGCTACACCTTC.

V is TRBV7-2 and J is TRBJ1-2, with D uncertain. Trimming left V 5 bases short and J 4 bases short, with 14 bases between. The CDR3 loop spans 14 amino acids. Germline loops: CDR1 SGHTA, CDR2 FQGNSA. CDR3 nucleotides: TGTGCCAGCAGCCAGGAACGGGGTTTCTATGGCTACACCTTC. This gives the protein CASSQERGFYGYTF. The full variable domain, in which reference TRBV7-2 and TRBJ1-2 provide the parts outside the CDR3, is GAGVSQSPSNKVTEKGKDVELRCDPISGHTALYWYRQSLGQGLEFLIYFQGNSAPDKSGLPSDRFSAERTGGSVSTLTIQRTQQEDSAVYLCASSQERGFYGYTFGSGTRLTVV.

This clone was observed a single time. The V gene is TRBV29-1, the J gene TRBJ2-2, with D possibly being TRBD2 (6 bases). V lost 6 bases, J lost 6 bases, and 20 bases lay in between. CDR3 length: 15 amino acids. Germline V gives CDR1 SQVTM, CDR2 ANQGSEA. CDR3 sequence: CSVTTSPINAGELFF. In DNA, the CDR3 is TGCAGCGTGACGACTAGTCCCATAAACGCCGGGGAGCTGTTTTTT.

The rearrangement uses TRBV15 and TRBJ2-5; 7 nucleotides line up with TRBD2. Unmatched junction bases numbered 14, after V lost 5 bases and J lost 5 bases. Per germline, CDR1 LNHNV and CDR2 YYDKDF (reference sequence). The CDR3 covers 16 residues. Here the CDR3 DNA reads TGTGCCACCAGCTTCCCTCCTGGGGGGGTCCGGGAGACCCAGTACTTC. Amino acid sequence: CATSFPPGGVRETQYF.

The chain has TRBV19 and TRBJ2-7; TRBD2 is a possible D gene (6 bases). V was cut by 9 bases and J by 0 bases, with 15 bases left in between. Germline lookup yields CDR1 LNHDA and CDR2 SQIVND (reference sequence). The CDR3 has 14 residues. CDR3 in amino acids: CASARVEGSYEQYF. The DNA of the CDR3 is TGTGCCAGCGCCCGGGTGGAGGGCTCCTACGAGCAGTACTTC.

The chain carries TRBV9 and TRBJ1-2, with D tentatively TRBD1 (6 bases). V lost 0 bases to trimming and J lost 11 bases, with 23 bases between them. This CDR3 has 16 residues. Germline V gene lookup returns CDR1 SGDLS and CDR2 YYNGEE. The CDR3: CASSVEGRPSDSFYTF. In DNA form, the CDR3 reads TGTGCCAGCAGCGTAGAGGGCCGCCCGTCGGACAGTTTTTACACCTTC.